Below, 14 T cell receptor beta chains from the same sample are listed, as sequenced in a study of Ad26.COV2.S vaccination and SARS-CoV-2 variants. Treatment in this sample: around 19 received Ad26.COV2.S at low or high dose, single or two shots; roughly five received placebo; per-sample allocation not given. Sample collection was performed on day 63 after the first vaccine or placebo injection. Some clones are missing from TCRdb's copy, which holds only in-frame ones; the method was immunoSEQ multiplex PCR. The table includes hundreds of thousands of clones, around 86% detected once. This material consisted of peripheral blood, taken in a trial of Ad26.COV2.S vaccine versus placebo. The receptors derive from a person aged 18 to 59 who received the Ad26.COV2.S COVID-19 vaccine or a placebo.

The rearrangement joins TRBV7-6 to TRBJ2-3, with a tentative D call TRBD2 (6 bases). The germline CDR1 and CDR2 sequences are SGHVS and FNYEAQ. Trimming left V 6 bases short and J 8 bases short, with 21 bases between. This CDR3 has 15 amino acids. This CDR3 reads CASSLRSRQAGTQYF. DNA of the CDR3: TGTGCCAGCAGTCTAAGGTCCCGCCAAGCGGGTACGCAGTATTTT.

The chain couples TRBV7-9 to TRBJ1-2; D gene uncertain. The CDR3 is 10 residues long. The V gene's germline CDR1 is SEHNR and CDR2 FQNEAQ (reference sequence). Trimming stripped 7 bases from V and 6 bases from J, with 6 bases between. CDR3 region: CASTLHGYTF. CDR3 nucleotides: TGTGCCAGCACCCTCCATGGCTACACCTTC.

This rearrangement joins TRBV5-4 to TRBJ1-1; perhaps TRBD1 as D (5 bases). V was trimmed by 4 bases and J by 3 bases, leaving 13 bases between them. CDR1 and CDR2 from the germline V gene are SGHNT and YYREEE (reference sequence). The CDR3 contains 14 residues. CDR3 sequence: CASSRTSGDTEAFF. CDR3 DNA sequence: TGTGCCAGCAGCCGGACCTCGGGGGACACTGAAGCTTTCTTT.

This chain connects TRBV4-1 to TRBJ2-7; D not resolved. The CDR3 length is 15 residues. V was trimmed by 4 bases and J by 1 base, leaving 14 bases between them. Germline CDR1 is MGHRA and CDR2 is YSYEKL. CDR3 bases: TGCGCCAGCAGCCCCCCGGTCAGAGTATCCTACGAGCAGTACTTC. Its translation: CASSPPVRVSYEQYF.

The V call is TRBV20-1, the J call TRBJ2-5; weak D call: TRBD2 (6 bases). Germline loops: CDR1 DFQATT, CDR2 SNEGSKA (reference sequence). V dropped 6 bases and J dropped 5 bases, with 10 bases sitting between them. The length of the CDR3 is 11 residues. CDR3 amino acids: CSARRVETQYF. In nucleotides, the CDR3 is TGCAGTGCGCGGAGGGTGGAGACCCAGTACTTC.

This clone has a single count. The CDR3 loop reads CASSGSQGNTEAFF. DNA of the CDR3: TGTGCCAGCAGCGGAAGTCAGGGTAACACTGAAGCTTTCTTT. The chain is built from TRBV9 and TRBJ1-1; D perhaps matches TRBD1 (5 bases). CDR3 length: 14 amino acids. Trimming shortened V by 3 bases and J by 2 bases, and 11 bases separated the two germline ends. CDR1 and CDR2 from the germline V gene are SGDLS and YYNGEE.

The V and J genes are TRBV5-1 and TRBJ2-7, with unresolved D. Trimming stripped 1 base from V and 2 bases from J, with 4 bases between. The CDR3 sequence is 12 residues long. Germline lookup yields CDR1 SGHRS and CDR2 YFSETQ. Written as DNA, the CDR3 is TGCGCCAGCAGCTTGCCGACCTACGAGCAGTACTTC. Amino acid sequence: CASSLPTYEQYF.

There are a few counts of this clone. The V gene is TRBV3-1 (or the pseudogene TRBV3-2), the J gene TRBJ2-4, with 9 bases fitting TRBD2. CDR1 and CDR2 (germline): LGHDT, YNNKEL (reference sequence). The CDR3 contains 14 residues. The J segment lost 13 bases and the V segment lost 4 bases, leaving 11 bases of the junction unmatched. The DNA for the CDR3 is TGTGCCAGCAGCCCCCCCGCAGGGCGGGGGGGACAGTACTTC. This gives the protein CASSPPAGRGGQYF.

In DNA form, the CDR3 reads TGTGCCAGCAGCCAGGCCGGGACAGCAACCGGGGAGCTGTTTTTT. This sequence encodes CASSQAGTATGELFF. V and J are TRBV16 and TRBJ2-2; 7 bases fit TRBD1. This CDR3 is built from 15 residues. From germline, CDR1 is KGHSY and CDR2 FQNENV. Trimming cost V 3 bases and J 5 bases; bases outside gene matches: 6.

The chain links TRBV11-2 to TRBJ1-1; maybe TRBD1 (5 bases). CDR1 and CDR2 from the germline V gene are SGHAT and FQNNGV. The CDR3 runs to 15 residues. Trimming took off 5 bases at V and 4 bases at J, with 17 bases between the two ends. Here the CDR3 reads CASSGYGGDGTEAFF. CDR3 DNA sequence: TGTGCCAGCAGCGGATACGGGGGAGATGGCACTGAAGCTTTCTTT.

This clone was observed once. V is TRBV4-1 and J is TRBJ2-7; 10 positions agree with TRBD1. The CDR3 totals 17 residues. Germline CDR1 MGHRA, CDR2 YSYEKL. The V segment lost 1 base and the J segment 3 bases; nucleotides outside the gene matches: 9. The CDR3 reads CASSQALTGGVFYEQYF. CDR3 sequence (DNA): TGCGCCAGCAGCCAAGCCCTGACAGGGGGCGTTTTCTACGAGCAGTACTTC.

The count of this clone is one. The V call is TRBV5-1, the J call TRBJ1-5; 9 bases fit TRBD1. The V and J ends lost 4 bases and 2 bases, in that order; junction bases with no gene match: 7. CDR1 SGHRS and CDR2 YFSETQ come from the germline V gene. The CDR3 has 16 amino acids. CDR3 nucleotide sequence: TGCGCCAGCAGCCAAGGGACAGGGAACGGCAATCAGCCCCAGCATTTT. Protein: CASSQGTGNGNQPQHF.

The chain combines TRBV2 with TRBJ2-2, with D unclear. CDR1 and CDR2 (germline): SNHLY, FYNNEI. The CDR3 loop spans 15 amino acids. Deletions cut 4 bases from V and 1 base from J, with 10 bases between. The CDR3 spells CASSGTNMNTGELFF. CDR3 in DNA: TGTGCCAGCAGTGGAACGAATATGAACACCGGGGAGCTGTTTTTT.

V usage is TRBV14 and J usage is TRBJ2-7; 9 nucleotides match TRBD2. CDR1 is SGHDN and CDR2 is FVKESK in the germline V gene. CDR3 length: 11 amino acids. Losses at the gene ends were 3 bases for V and 12 bases for J; bases not matched to a gene: 3. CDR3 DNA: TGTGCCAGCAGCCACGGGACTAGCAGGTACTTC. Its protein product is CASSHGTSRYF.